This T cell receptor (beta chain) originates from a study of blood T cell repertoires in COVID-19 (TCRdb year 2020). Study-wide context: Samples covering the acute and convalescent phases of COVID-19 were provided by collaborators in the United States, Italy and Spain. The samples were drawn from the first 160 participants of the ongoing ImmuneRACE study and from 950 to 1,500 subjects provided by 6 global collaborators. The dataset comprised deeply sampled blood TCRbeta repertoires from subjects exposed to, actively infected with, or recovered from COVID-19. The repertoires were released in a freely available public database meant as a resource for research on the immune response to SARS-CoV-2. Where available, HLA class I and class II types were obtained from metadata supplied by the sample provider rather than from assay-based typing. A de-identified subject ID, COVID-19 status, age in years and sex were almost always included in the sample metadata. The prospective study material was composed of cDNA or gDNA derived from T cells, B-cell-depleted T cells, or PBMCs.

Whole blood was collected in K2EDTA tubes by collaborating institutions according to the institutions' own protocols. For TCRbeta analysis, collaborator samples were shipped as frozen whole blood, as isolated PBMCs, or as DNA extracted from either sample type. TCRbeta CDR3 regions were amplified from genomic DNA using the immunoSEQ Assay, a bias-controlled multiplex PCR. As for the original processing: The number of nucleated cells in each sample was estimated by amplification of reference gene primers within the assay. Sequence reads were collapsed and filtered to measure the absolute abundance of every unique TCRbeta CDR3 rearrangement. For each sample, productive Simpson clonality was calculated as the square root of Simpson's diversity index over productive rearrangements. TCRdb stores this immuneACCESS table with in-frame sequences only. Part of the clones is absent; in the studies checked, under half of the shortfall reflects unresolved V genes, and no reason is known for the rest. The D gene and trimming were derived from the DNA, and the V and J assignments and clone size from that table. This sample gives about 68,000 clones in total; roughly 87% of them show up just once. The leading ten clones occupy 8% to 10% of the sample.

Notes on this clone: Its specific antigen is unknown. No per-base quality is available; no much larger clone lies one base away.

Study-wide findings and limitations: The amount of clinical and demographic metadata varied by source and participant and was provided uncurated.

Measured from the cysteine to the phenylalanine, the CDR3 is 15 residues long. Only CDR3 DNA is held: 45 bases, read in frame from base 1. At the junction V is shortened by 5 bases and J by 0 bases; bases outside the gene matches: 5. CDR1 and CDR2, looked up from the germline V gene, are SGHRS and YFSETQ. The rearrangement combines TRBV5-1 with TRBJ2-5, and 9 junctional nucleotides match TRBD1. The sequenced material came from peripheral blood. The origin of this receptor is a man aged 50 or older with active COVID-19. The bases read TGCGCCAGCAGTCCCGGGACAGGGTACCAAGAGACCCAGTACTTC. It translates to CASSPGTGYQETQYF.